This TCR beta chain was recovered during a study of blood T cell repertoires in COVID-19. In the original analysis: Estimation of nucleated cell counts was performed using reference gene primer amplification. Assay used: immunoSEQ multiplex PCR; TCRdb lists only in-frame clones, some missing. The V and J calls and the clone size are those of that table, but D and trimming were determined from the DNA. The table shows about 43,000 clones, with around 86% occurring only once. CDR3 size: 19 residues. The germline CDR1 and CDR2 sequences are SGHTA and FQGNSA. Trimming removed 3 bases from V and 0 bases from J; junction bases left unmatched: 14.

The receptor was derived from a human donor in a cohort sampled during active COVID-19. V usage is TRBV7-2 and J usage is TRBJ2-7; 10 bases align to TRBD2. Source material: peripheral blood. The CDR3 region has the DNA TGTGCCAGCAGCTTCAGGGGGCCGAGCGGGAGGGCCCACTCCTACGAGCAGTACTTC. Its protein is CASSFRGPSGRAHSYEQYF.